The 31 T cell receptor beta chains below were found in one sample sequenced in a study of response to subunit inactivated influenza vaccine. TCRdb re-called the RT-PCR reads through MiXCR, storing one row per CDR3 protein. The table shows about 830,000 distinct CDR3 sequences, with 18% occurring only once. Sample: PBMCs from blood, taken less than 6 days after vaccination. These receptors were taken from a man aged 50 to 59 who received an inactivated influenza vaccine.

This clonotype was found many times. The J gene is TRBJ2-1, the V gene TRBV3-1, with TRBD1 matching 7 bases. This CDR3 region has 14 residues. Trimming took 2 bases from V and 9 from J; bases not matched to a gene: 7. CDR1 LGHDT and CDR2 YNNKEL come from the germline V gene (reference sequence). The CDR3 nucleotides read TGTGCCAGCAGCCAATTCAACAGGGGAGCTGAGCAGTTCTTC. Its protein is CASSQFNRGAEQFF.

DNA for the CDR3: TGTGCCACCAGTGAATCCGGGACAGGGATATACGAGCAGTACTTC. As protein: CATSESGTGIYEQYF. This chain links TRBV24-1 with TRBJ2-7; 9 bases are a match to TRBD1. This CDR3 spans 15 amino acids. J was trimmed by 4 bases and V by 4 bases; bases with no gene match: 7. Germline V gene sequence: CDR1 KGHDR, CDR2 SFDVKD.

The CDR3 here is CASISGSSVVEQYF. CDR3 nucleotide sequence: TGTGCCAGCATATCCGGGTCCTCGGTTGTCGAGCAGTACTTC. V usage is TRBV6-2 or TRBV6-3 and J usage is TRBJ2-7, with D unresolved. Trimming cost V 7 bases and J 6 bases, with 19 bases left between them. This CDR3 has 14 amino acids. Germline values: CDR1 MNHEY, CDR2 SVGEGT.

This clonotype was seen only a few times. V and J are TRBV7-6 and TRBJ2-1, with 8 bases fitting TRBD2. V trimming: 5 bases; J trimming: 5 bases; junction bases outside the gene matches: 14. Germline V gene lookup returns CDR1 SGHVS and CDR2 FNYEAQ. This CDR3 spans 17 amino acids. The CDR3 DNA reads as TGTGCCAGCAGCCCCATTCAAGGTCTCGGGGGGGACAATGAGCAGTTCTTC. It yields the protein CASSPIQGLGGDNEQFF.

This clonotype was counted a few times. The J gene is TRBJ2-1, the V gene TRBV7-2; TRBD1 aligns across 9 bases. Germline lookup yields CDR1 SGHTA and CDR2 FQGNSA. The ends lost 6 bases at V and 14 bases at J; junction bases unmatched: 17. The CDR3 has 15 amino acids. The CDR3 DNA sequence: TGTGCCAGCAGGCCTACGGGACAGGGACGTCTTGGGAAGTTCTTC. This codes for CASRPTGQGRLGKFF.

The CDR3 sequence: CSARDRDTRYGYTF. DNA for the CDR3: TGCAGTGCTAGGGACAGGGACACTCGCTATGGCTACACCTTC. This sequence joins TRBV20-1 and TRBJ1-2; TRBD1 aligns across 8 bases. The CDR3 is 14 residues long. V dropped 3 bases and J dropped 4; count of bases not matched to a gene: 7. The germline gives CDR1 DFQATT, CDR2 SNEGSKA (reference sequence).

In this sample, this clonotype turned up a few times. The chain combines TRBV9 with TRBJ2-1; 11 bases are a match to TRBD2. Germline assignment: CDR1 SGDLS and CDR2 YYNGEE. After removal of 4 bases from V and 8 bases from J, the junction contained 11 bases not matched to a gene. The length of the CDR3 is 16 residues. The CDR3 coding sequence is TGTGCCAGCAGCTCCGGGGGACTAGCGGAGGGGGATGAGCAGTTCTTC. It specifies CASSSGGLAEGDEQFF.

This clonotype was recorded at least ten times. J is TRBJ2-1 and V is TRBV7-2, with 7 bases matching TRBD2. J gave up 9 bases and V 4 bases, and 12 bases lay outside the gene matches. Germline assignment: CDR1 SGHTA and CDR2 FQGNSA. This CDR3 is built from 15 residues. The CDR3 reads CASSYTWGSGGEQFF. The CDR3 DNA follows: TGTGCCAGCAGCTATACATGGGGGTCGGGGGGTGAGCAGTTCTTC.

This clonotype was observed a handful of times. This chain connects TRBV20-1 to TRBJ2-1; 9 nucleotides agree with TRBD2. There are 18 residues in the CDR3. CDR1 is DFQATT, CDR2 SNEGSKA, per germline (reference sequence). Unmatched junction bases numbered 10, after V lost 1 base and J lost 0 bases. The CDR3 sequence: CSARVSGRLAHSYNEQFF. The CDR3 DNA sequence: TGCAGTGCTAGAGTTAGCGGGAGACTCGCGCACTCCTACAATGAGCAGTTCTTC.

CDR3 in DNA: TGTGCCAGCAGTTACTCCGACGGGGCGGGAGGCTACACCTTC. Its protein is CASSYSDGAGGYTF. The rearrangement links TRBV6-5 to TRBJ1-2; D possibly corresponds to TRBD1 (5 bases). The CDR3 extends over 14 amino acids. V was pared by 0 bases and J by 8 bases, with 13 bases between. In germline, CDR1 is MNHEY, CDR2 SVGAGI.

This clonotype was observed once. This rearrangement joins TRBV7-2 to TRBJ2-1; possibly TRBD2 for D (5 bases). V lost 3 bases and J lost 9, with 12 bases in between. The CDR3 sequence is 13 residues long. Germline CDR1 SGHTA, CDR2 FQGNSA. The CDR3 sequence: CASSFRRAGEQFF. In DNA, the CDR3 is TGTGCCAGCAGCTTCCGGCGGGCGGGTGAGCAGTTCTTC.

The rearrangement links TRBV29-1 to TRBJ2-3, with TRBD1 matching 9 bases. Germline CDR1 and CDR2: SQVTM and ANQGSEA. The CDR3 extends over 14 amino acids. V dropped 6 bases and J dropped 2; count of bases not matched to a gene: 6. CDR3 bases: TGCAGCGTCGTGACAGGGGGTAACACAGATACGCAGTATTTT. Protein product: CSVVTGGNTDTQYF.

There are many counts of this clonotype. The rearrangement uses TRBV12-3 or TRBV12-4 and TRBJ2-3; 7 bases are a match to TRBD1. V lost 7 bases, J lost 0 bases, and 10 bases stayed unmatched. The CDR3 loop spans 16 amino acids. CDR3 in DNA: TGTGCCAGCATTAAACAGGGGCCTCCTAGCACAGATACGCAGTATTTT. Its translation: CASIKQGPPSTDTQYF.

The genes are TRBV9 and TRBJ2-1; 11 bases line up with TRBD2. J lost 5 bases, V lost 3 bases, and 4 bases had no gene match. The CDR3 has 15 amino acids. Per the germline V gene, CDR1 is SGDLS and CDR2 is YYNGEE. The CDR3 DNA sequence: TGTGCCAGCAGCGAAGGGACTAGCGGAGACAATGAGCAGTTCTTC. Its protein product is CASSEGTSGDNEQFF.

CDR3 nucleotides: TGTGCCAGCAGCTCGGCGGGGGGTTTAACCTACGAGCAGTACTTC. Translation gives CASSSAGGLTYEQYF. This rearrangement joins TRBV7-2 to TRBJ2-7; 8 bases agree with TRBD2. V lost 4 bases and J lost 2; bases outside the gene matches: 7. The CDR3 loop spans 15 amino acids. Per the germline V gene, CDR1 is SGHTA and CDR2 is FQGNSA.

This clonotype occurred a few times. The chain couples TRBV6-4 to TRBJ1-1; D gene unclear. Germline V gene data show CDR1 as MRHNA and CDR2 as SNTAGT. Trimming shortened V by 2 bases and J by 5 bases, and 9 bases separated the two germline ends. The CDR3 runs to 13 residues. This CDR3 is CASSDTRGTEAFF. In nucleotides, the CDR3 is TGTGCCAGCAGTGACACCCGGGGAACTGAAGCTTTCTTT.

This clonotype was picked up many times. V usage is TRBV28 and J usage is TRBJ2-1, with D unclear. V lost 2 bases and J lost 3, with 8 bases in between. In germline, CDR1 is MDHEN, CDR2 SYDVKM. The CDR3 runs to 14 residues. CDR3 coding DNA: TGTGCCAGCAGTTTAGATGTCTTCTACAATGAGCAGTTCTTC. This codes for CASSLDVFYNEQFF. The full variable domain, completed using reference TRBV28 and TRBJ2-1, is DVKVTQSSRYLVKRTGEKVFLECVQDMDHENMFWYRQDPGLGLRLIYFSYDVKMKEKGDIPEGYSVSREKKERFSLILESASTNQTSMYLCASSLDVFYNEQFFGPGTRLTVL.

In this sample, this clonotype turned up a few times. The rearrangement joins TRBV7-2 to TRBJ1-2; possible D gene TRBD1, 6 bases. With 5 bases removed from V and 0 bases from J, the gap between germline ends came to 13 bases. CDR1 is SGHTA and CDR2 is FQGNSA in the germline V gene. The CDR3 consists of 15 residues. In nucleotides, the CDR3 is TGTGCCAGCAGCCAACAGGGCTCGACTAACTATGGCTACACCTTC. Translated, it gives CASSQQGSTNYGYTF.

The chain employs TRBV2 and TRBJ2-1; D gene unclear. Between the trimmed V and J ends, which lost 10 bases and 6 bases, there was a span of 13 bases. CDR3 length: 12 amino acids. Germline V lookup: CDR1 SNHLY, CDR2 FYNNEI. This chain's CDR3 is CAINDAGNEQFF. Written as DNA, the CDR3 is TGTGCCATCAACGACGCCGGCAATGAGCAGTTCTTC.

The chain is built from TRBV12-3 or TRBV12-4 and TRBJ2-7; a weak D match, TRBD2 (5 bases). Trimming took off 4 bases at V and 2 bases at J, with 15 bases between the two ends. This CDR3 is 15 amino acids long. CDR3 DNA sequence: TGTGCCAGCAGTTCCACCGAGGGCGGGCCCTACGAGCAGTACTTC. This gives the protein CASSSTEGGPYEQYF.

This clonotype was picked up one time. The chain combines TRBV20-1 with TRBJ2-7; 9 bases align to TRBD2. Trimming took 5 bases from V and 4 from J; bases not matched to a gene: 6. This CDR3 region has 13 residues. The germline V gene has CDR1 DFQATT and CDR2 SNEGSKA (reference sequence). CDR3 in DNA: TGCAGTGCTCCGAGGACTAGCGTTTACGAGCAGTACTTC. This encodes CSAPRTSVYEQYF.

The table lists this clonotype with a few counts. V and J are TRBV4-2 and TRBJ2-3; 7 nucleotides align to TRBD2. CDR1 is LGHNA and CDR2 is YNFKEQ in the germline V gene. The CDR3 length is 15 residues. J was trimmed by 6 bases and V by 1 base; bases with no gene match: 7. CDR3 amino acids: CASSQVGLAADTQYF. Written as DNA, the CDR3 is TGTGCCAGCAGCCAAGTGGGCCTAGCGGCCGATACGCAGTATTTT.

The chain is built from TRBV7-8 and TRBJ2-1, with unresolved D. V was clipped by 0 bases and J by 8 bases, with 8 bases between them. The CDR3 spans 13 residues. The germline gives CDR1 SGHVS, CDR2 FQNEAQ. CDR3: CASSLALVDEQFF. CDR3 bases: TGTGCCAGCAGCTTAGCGCTGGTAGATGAGCAGTTCTTC.

This chain uses TRBV12-3 or TRBV12-4 with TRBJ2-7, with TRBD1 identical over 10 bases. The CDR3 extends over 12 amino acids. J gave up 5 bases and V 8 bases, and 3 bases lay outside the gene matches. CDR3 sequence (DNA): TGTGCCAGCGGGGACAGGGGTGACGAGCAGTACTTC. Its protein product is CASGDRGDEQYF.

The chain combines TRBV6-1 with TRBJ1-5, with unresolved D. V gave up 6 bases and J gave up 8 bases, with 14 bases separating them. This CDR3 has 13 amino acids. Germline values: CDR1 MNHNS, CDR2 SASEGT. CDR3 in DNA: TGTGCCAGCAGGAGGACCGCCTTGGAGCCCCAGCATTTT. Its translation is CASRRTALEPQHF.

The chain couples TRBV7-2 to TRBJ2-7; D possibly corresponds to TRBD1 (6 bases). This CDR3 is built from 14 residues. Trimming stripped 10 bases from V and 2 bases from J, with 18 bases between. CDR1 is SGHTA, CDR2 FQGNSA, per germline. The CDR3 here is CATPRTDTTYEQYF. The CDR3 DNA is TGTGCCACACCGCGGACAGACACTACCTACGAGCAGTACTTC.

In this sample, this clonotype turned up a few times. The rearrangement links TRBV12-3 or TRBV12-4 to TRBJ2-2; D is perhaps TRBD1 (6 bases). V was cut by 3 bases and J by 5 bases, with 10 bases left in between. The CDR3 consists of 14 residues. The CDR3 reads CASSFQGRTGELFF. In DNA, the CDR3 is TGTGCCAGCAGTTTCCAGGGGCGGACCGGGGAGCTGTTTTTT.

This clonotype has a handful of counts. This sequence joins TRBV20-1 and TRBJ1-5; D is unresolved. Germline lookup yields CDR1 DFQATT and CDR2 SNEGSKA (reference sequence). Trimming stripped 0 bases from V and 5 bases from J, with 20 bases between. The CDR3 covers 17 residues. The CDR3 coding sequence is TGCAGTGCTAGAGAAGGAATTGAGAGCCAGATTGATCAGCCCCAGCATTTT. This sequence encodes CSAREGIESQIDQPQHF.

This clonotype was recorded many times. This rearrangement joins TRBV7-8 to TRBJ2-5; 7 bases align to TRBD1. V lost 5 bases and J lost 5; bases outside the gene matches: 14. The length of the CDR3 is 16 residues. Germline CDR1 and CDR2: SGHVS and FQNEAQ. CDR3 nucleotides: TGTGCCAGCAGCCCCCGTCGGGTCAGGGGGTTCGAGACCCAGTACTTC. Protein: CASSPRRVRGFETQYF.

The sample holds many counts of this clonotype. The chain has TRBV7-2 and TRBJ2-7, with TRBD1 as a possible D gene (6 bases). Germline loops: CDR1 SGHTA, CDR2 FQGNSA. With 1 base removed from V and 6 bases from J, the gap between germline ends came to 10 bases. The CDR3 has 13 residues. As DNA, the CDR3 is TGTGCCAGCAGCTTAGTATCAGGGGCCGAGCAGTACTTC. This encodes CASSLVSGAEQYF.

In its sample, this clonotype was seen a few times. V usage is TRBV5-1 and J usage is TRBJ2-3; D possibly corresponds to TRBD1 (6 bases). V shed 3 bases and J shed 0 bases, with 11 bases lying between them. The CDR3 spans 15 residues. Germline-derived CDR1 and CDR2 are SGHRS and YFSETQ. CDR3 residues: CASSSDSTSTDTQYF. The CDR3 DNA reads TGCGCCAGCAGCTCGGACAGCACTAGCACAGATACGCAGTATTTT.